The 32 T cell receptor beta chains presented below share a single source sample, sequenced in a study of blood T cell repertoires in COVID-19. Assay used: immunoSEQ multiplex PCR; TCRdb lists only in-frame clones, some missing. Among about 82,000 clones, under 80% were seen once, and the ten largest hold around 2.6%. Sequencing used peripheral blood. The receptors were gathered from a human donor with acute or convalescent COVID-19. The donor label of this sample is uncertain.

The chain uses TRBV28 and TRBJ2-1, with D possibly being TRBD2 (5 bases). Between the trimmed V and J ends, which lost 2 bases and 7 bases, there was a span of 18 bases. CDR1 and CDR2 (germline): MDHEN, SYDVKM. The CDR3 sequence is 16 residues long. This chain's CDR3 is CASSLRLRRVHNEQFF. The CDR3 region has the DNA TGTGCCAGCAGTTTAAGGCTGCGGCGGGTACATAATGAGCAGTTCTTC.

This chain uses TRBV7-9 with TRBJ2-7; TRBD1 aligns across 12 bases. The CDR3 totals 15 residues. CDR1 SEHNR and CDR2 FQNEAQ come from the germline V gene (reference sequence). V lost 5 bases to trimming and J lost 2 bases; unmatched junction nucleotides: 4. The CDR3 spells CASSAGQGAPYEQYF. The CDR3 DNA reads as TGTGCCAGCAGCGCGGGACAGGGGGCCCCCTACGAGCAGTACTTC.

The chain carries TRBV7-6 and TRBJ1-1; D possibly corresponds to TRBD1 (6 bases). The V end lost 2 bases, the J end lost 10 bases, and 23 bases lay between the germline ends. This CDR3 is built from 16 residues. Per the germline V gene, CDR1 is SGHVS and CDR2 is FNYEAQ. This CDR3 is CASSLTPGQGARVAFF. The CDR3 coding sequence is TGTGCCAGCAGCTTAACGCCGGGACAAGGGGCAAGAGTAGCTTTCTTT.

This chain joins TRBV11-2 and TRBJ1-3, with 7 bases matching TRBD1. Per germline, CDR1 SGHAT and CDR2 FQNNGV. Losses at the gene ends were 6 bases for V and 0 bases for J; bases not matched to a gene: 5. The CDR3 has 15 residues. This CDR3 reads CASRYGTASGNTIYF. CDR3 DNA: TGTGCCAGCAGATATGGGACAGCCTCTGGAAACACCATATATTTT. Looking up the rest from reference TRBV11-2 and TRBJ1-3 gives the full variable domain: EAGVAQSPRYKIIEKRQSVAFWCNPISGHATLYWYQQILGQGPKLLIQFQNNGVVDDSQLPKDRFSAERLKGVDSTLKIQPAKLEDSAVYLCASRYGTASGNTIYFGEGSWLTVV.

This clone was counted once. The chain combines TRBV10-3 with TRBJ2-5, with 7 bases aligning to TRBD1. V lost 6 bases and J lost 5; bases outside the gene matches: 6. This CDR3 region has 13 residues. In germline, CDR1 is ENHRY, CDR2 SYGVKD. This CDR3 is CAIRPTGEETQYF. The DNA of the CDR3 is TGTGCCATCAGGCCCACAGGGGAGGAGACCCAGTACTTC.

The chain uses TRBV11-2 and TRBJ2-3; 8 nucleotides align to TRBD2. The junction had 12 bases not matched to a gene; V was cut back by 1 base and J by 3 bases. This CDR3 is 18 amino acids long. In germline, CDR1 is SGHAT, CDR2 FQNNGV. The CDR3 is CASSLGRGRGALTDTQYF. The CDR3 nucleotides read TGTGCCAGCAGCTTAGGGCGTGGGCGGGGGGCCCTGACAGATACGCAGTATTTT.

This clone was detected once. This chain's CDR3 is CASSISGVSNQPQHF. The DNA for the CDR3 is TGTGCCAGTAGTATCTCGGGGGTCAGCAATCAGCCCCAGCATTTT. This rearrangement joins TRBV19 to TRBJ1-5; possibly TRBD1 for D (5 bases). The germline CDR1 and CDR2 sequences are LNHDA and SQIVND (reference sequence). This CDR3 is built from 15 residues. V was trimmed by 3 bases and J by 1 base, leaving 10 bases between them.

The V and J genes are TRBV6-5 and TRBJ2-7, with TRBD2 as a possible D gene (6 bases). Germline assignment: CDR1 MNHEY and CDR2 SVGAGI. The length of the CDR3 is 14 residues. The V end was cut by 11 bases, the J end by 4 bases, with 21 bases between. CDR3 DNA sequence: TGTGCCTCCCAGCGGGCCAGAGGATCTTACGAGCAGTACGTC. It yields the protein CASQRARGSYEQYV.

This rearrangement joins TRBV6-1 to TRBJ1-2; tentatively, D is TRBD1 (5 bases). Germline assignment: CDR1 MNHNS and CDR2 SASEGT. The CDR3 consists of 14 residues. Between the trimmed V and J ends, which lost 1 base and 5 bases, there was a span of 11 bases. CDR3 sequence (DNA): TGTGCCAGCAGTGAAGGTGGGAGGGGATATGGCTACACCTTC. This translates into CASSEGGRGYGYTF.

The rearrangement joins TRBV5-1 to TRBJ1-1; TRBD1 matches at 8 bases. Germline loops: CDR1 SGHRS, CDR2 YFSETQ. The V segment lost 4 bases and the J segment 2 bases; nucleotides outside the gene matches: 7. This CDR3 contains 15 residues. CDR3 in amino acids: CASSPRQGSNTEAFF. DNA of the CDR3: TGCGCCAGCAGCCCAAGACAGGGGTCTAACACTGAAGCTTTCTTT.

The sample holds a few counts of this clone. This sequence joins TRBV19 and TRBJ1-1, with 8 bases matching TRBD1. The CDR3 consists of 17 residues. V shed 6 bases, J shed 3 bases, and the junction held 15 bases outside the gene matches. The V gene's germline CDR1 is LNHDA and CDR2 SQIVND (reference sequence). In DNA form, the CDR3 reads TGTGCCAGTAGCCGTCGGACAGGGATGGAACTGGACACTGAAGCTTTCTTT. Protein sequence: CASSRRTGMELDTEAFF.

In this sample, this clone turned up a few times. The chain has TRBV7-2 and TRBJ1-6; possible D gene TRBD1, 6 bases. The V gene's germline CDR1 is SGHTA and CDR2 FQGNSA. V lost 1 base and J lost 11, with 15 bases in between. The CDR3 runs to 15 residues. The CDR3, as DNA: TGTGCCAGCAGCTTAGGGGATAGGGGGTTGGCACCCCTCCACTTT. This codes for CASSLGDRGLAPLHF.

The genes are TRBV28 and TRBJ1-2; no definite D call. V lost 7 bases to trimming and J lost 3 bases, with 12 bases between them. CDR1 and CDR2 (germline): MDHEN, SYDVKM. This CDR3 contains 13 residues. The CDR3 here is CASTVSGDYGYTF. CDR3 coding DNA: TGTGCCAGCACGGTTTCCGGGGACTATGGCTACACCTTC.

This clone was counted a few times. This chain links TRBV7-3 with TRBJ2-2, with D perhaps matching TRBD2 (5 bases). Germline-derived CDR1 and CDR2 are SGHTA and FQGTGA. V was clipped by 2 bases and J by 5 bases, with 9 bases between them. This CDR3 spans 14 amino acids. CDR3 nucleotide sequence: TGTGCCAGCAGCTTAGCCCTAGCTACCGGGGAGCTGTTTTTT. This gives the protein CASSLALATGELFF.

This rearrangement joins TRBV5-1 to TRBJ2-7; 8 bases are shared with TRBD2. The CDR3 extends over 15 amino acids. The germline CDR1 and CDR2 sequences are SGHRS and YFSETQ. J lost 0 bases, V lost 5 bases, and 7 bases had no gene match. For the CDR3, the DNA is TGCGCCAGCAGGGGGCGGGGGGTTAGCTCCTACGAGCAGTACGTC. It yields the protein CASRGRGVSSYEQYV.

This clone was recorded a few times. The V gene is TRBV11-3, the J gene TRBJ1-2, with a tentative D call TRBD1 (5 bases). The CDR3 is 16 residues long. Trimming pared 1 base from V and 2 bases from J, leaving 14 bases between. CDR1 and CDR2 from the germline V gene are SGHNT and YENEEA. The CDR3 loop reads CASSLGPLEGNYGYTF. In DNA, the CDR3 is TGTGCCAGCAGCTTAGGCCCCTTGGAGGGGAACTATGGCTACACCTTC.

This clone was recorded a few times. The chain couples TRBV18 to TRBJ2-1; the D is unclear. Between the trimmed V and J ends, which lost 2 bases and 3 bases, there was a span of 5 bases. This CDR3 contains 13 residues. The germline CDR1 and CDR2 sequences are KGHSH and LQKENI. CDR3 in amino acids: CASSPGLYNEQFF. CDR3 nucleotide sequence: TGTGCCAGCTCACCAGGGCTCTACAATGAGCAGTTCTTC.

The chain recombines TRBV18 with TRBJ2-1, with D hard to call. This CDR3 comprises 15 residues. Trimming shortened V by 1 base and J by 7 bases, and 14 bases separated the two germline ends. The V gene's germline CDR1 is KGHSH and CDR2 LQKENI. CDR3 region: CASSPQSLSRNEQFF. For the CDR3, the DNA is TGTGCCAGCTCACCACAGTCCCTTTCCCGGAATGAGCAGTTCTTC.

CDR3 coding DNA: TGTGCCAGCAGCTCCCGGGACTTTTACAATGAGCAGTTCTTC. Its protein is CASSSRDFYNEQFF. J is TRBJ2-1 and V is TRBV5-4, with a possible D match to TRBD2 (6 bases). Germline V gene sequence: CDR1 SGHNT, CDR2 YYREEE (reference sequence). Trimming pared 3 bases from V and 4 bases from J, leaving 11 bases between. The CDR3 has 14 residues.

The rearrangement uses TRBV27 and TRBJ1-1; TRBD1 matches at 7 bases. The CDR3 has 12 residues. Losses at the gene ends were 8 bases for V and 4 bases for J; bases not matched to a gene: 4. Germline V CDR1 and CDR2: MNHEY, SMNVEV (reference sequence). CDR3 residues: CASGGQFTEAFF. CDR3 in DNA: TGTGCCAGCGGGGGACAGTTCACTGAAGCTTTCTTT.

The chain uses TRBV7-3 and TRBJ1-4; D is unresolved. The CDR3 totals 15 residues. Germline loops: CDR1 SGHTA, CDR2 FQGTGA. Trimming shortened V by 1 base and J by 1 base, and 7 bases separated the two germline ends. CDR3 protein: CASSLSGRTNEKLFF. The CDR3 region has the DNA TGTGCCAGCAGCTTAAGCGGGAGAACTAATGAAAAACTGTTTTTT.

This clone was recorded a few times. The V and J genes are TRBV5-6 and TRBJ1-5; perhaps TRBD1 as D (6 bases). CDR3 length: 13 residues. The germline V gene encodes CDR1 SGHDT and CDR2 YYEEEE. Trimming took off 4 bases at V and 4 bases at J, with 9 bases between the two ends. The CDR3 loop reads CASSIQGNQPQHF. The CDR3 DNA reads TGTGCCAGCAGCATACAGGGAAATCAGCCCCAGCATTTT.

This chain links TRBV28 with TRBJ1-1; D not certain. The V end lost 2 bases, the J end lost 3 bases, and 10 bases lay between the germline ends. This CDR3 is 14 amino acids long. Germline V lookup: CDR1 MDHEN, CDR2 SYDVKM. As DNA, the CDR3 is TGTGCCAGCAGTTTACGGGGAGAGTACACTGAAGCTTTCTTT. It specifies CASSLRGEYTEAFF.

The V and J genes are TRBV28 and TRBJ1-2, with TRBD1 matching over 10 bases. Trimming removed 6 bases from V and 8 bases from J; junction bases left unmatched: 15. From germline, CDR1 is MDHEN and CDR2 SYDVKM. The CDR3 covers 16 residues. The CDR3 DNA is TGTGCCAGCAGCCCCCCTTTGGGGACAGGGGCAGGCGGCTACACCTTC. Protein sequence: CASSPPLGTGAGGYTF.

The chain joins TRBV6-5 to TRBJ1-1; D is possibly TRBD1 (6 bases). The germline CDR1 and CDR2 sequences are MNHEY and SVGAGI. The length of the CDR3 is 13 residues. Trimming took off 9 bases at V and 11 bases at J, with 22 bases between the two ends. CDR3 sequence (DNA): TGTGCCAGTAGGGACAAGGGCAAAGGTCGGGCTTTCTTT. Amino acids: CASRDKGKGRAFF.

J is TRBJ1-2 and V is TRBV3-1 (or the pseudogene TRBV3-2); D ambiguous. The germline V and J ends were trimmed by 3 bases and 8 bases, with 13 bases remaining between them. Germline CDR1 LGHDT, CDR2 YNNKEL (reference sequence). The CDR3 runs 13 residues. This CDR3 is CASSHYPGNGYTF. DNA of the CDR3: TGTGCCAGCAGCCATTACCCGGGAAACGGCTACACCTTC.

The chain recombines TRBV10-2 with TRBJ2-7; a possible D gene is TRBD2 (5 bases). Germline loops: CDR1 WSHSY, CDR2 SAAADI. The V gene lost 5 bases and the J gene lost 3 bases, with 14 bases spanning the gap. This CDR3 comprises 14 residues. The CDR3 reads CASSPERGIYEQYV. The CDR3 DNA reads TGCGCCAGCAGTCCGGAGCGAGGGATCTACGAGCAGTACGTC.

This clone has just a few counts. V gene TRBV7-3 combines with J gene TRBJ2-1; 8 bases map to TRBD2. Per germline, CDR1 SGHTA and CDR2 FQGTGA. The V and J ends lost 5 bases and 7 bases, in that order; junction bases with no gene match: 10. This CDR3 comprises 15 residues. CDR3 nucleotides: TGTGCCAGCAGCCGTAGCGGGGTGGAATTTAATGAGCAGTTCTTC. It yields the protein CASSRSGVEFNEQFF.

This clone has only a few counts. The V gene is TRBV5-1, the J gene TRBJ2-6; D not resolved. CDR1 is SGHRS and CDR2 is YFSETQ in the germline V gene. This CDR3 comprises 14 residues. The germline V and J ends were trimmed by 0 bases and 4 bases, with 5 bases remaining between them. The CDR3 nucleotides are TGCGCCAGCAGCTTGGATCTCGGGGCCAACGTCCTGACTTTC. Its protein product is CASSLDLGANVLTF.

V usage is TRBV11-3 and J usage is TRBJ2-1, with D maybe TRBD2 (5 bases). Per germline, CDR1 SGHNT and CDR2 YENEEA. V gave up 2 bases and J gave up 5 bases, with 13 bases separating them. CDR3 length: 15 residues. The CDR3 spells CASSLSRGSDNEQFF. As DNA, the CDR3 is TGTGCCAGCAGCTTAAGCCGCGGGTCCGACAATGAGCAGTTCTTC. Filled out from reference TRBV11-3 and TRBJ2-1, the complete variable domain reads EAGVVQSPRYKIIEKKQPVAFWCNPISGHNTLYWYLQNLGQGPELLIRYENEEAVDDSQLPKDRFSAERLKGVDSTLKIQPAELGDSAVYLCASSLSRGSDNEQFFGPGTRLTVL.

The genes are TRBV15 and TRBJ2-7; perhaps TRBD2 as D (6 bases). The CDR3 spans 13 residues. Per the germline V gene, CDR1 is LNHNV and CDR2 is YYDKDF (reference sequence). The V end was cut by 9 bases, the J end by 5 bases, with 17 bases between. The DNA for the CDR3 is TGTGCCACGAGCGGGCGGCAGGGCCACGAGCAGTACTTC. It yields the protein CATSGRQGHEQYF.

V and J are TRBV5-6 and TRBJ2-1; the match to TRBD1 covers 7 bases. The CDR3 covers 14 residues. The V and J ends lost 3 bases and 4 bases, in that order; junction bases with no gene match: 4. Germline loops: CDR1 SGHDT, CDR2 YYEEEE. The CDR3 loop is CASSSGQAYNEQFF. The CDR3 bases are TGTGCCAGCAGCTCCGGACAGGCGTACAATGAGCAGTTCTTC.